Shown below are 27 T cell receptor beta chains from a single sample sequenced in a study of Ad26.COV2.S vaccination and SARS-CoV-2 variants. TCRdb's table, derived via immunoSEQ multiplex PCR, lists solely in-frame clones and lacks some. This sample has 350,000 to 400,000 clones; about nine tenths occur once, and the top ten carry under 3.5%. Treatment indicated: around 19 received Ad26.COV2.S at low or high dose, single or two shots; about 5 received placebo; per-sample allocation not given. Day 63 following the first vaccine or placebo injection was when the samples were taken. Sequenced material: peripheral blood, taken in a trial of Ad26.COV2.S vaccine versus placebo. These receptors were obtained from a person aged 18 to 65 who received the Ad26.COV2.S COVID-19 vaccine or a placebo.

The V gene is TRBV11-2, the J gene TRBJ2-5, with TRBD2 identical over 8 bases. CDR1 SGHAT and CDR2 FQNNGV come from the germline V gene. The CDR3 spans 17 residues. J was trimmed by 2 bases and V by 5 bases; bases with no gene match: 13. The chain's CDR3 is CASSPLRGGPLQETQYF. The CDR3, as DNA: TGTGCCAGCAGCCCCCTGCGCGGGGGGCCGCTTCAAGAGACCCAGTACTTC.

This sequence joins TRBV15 and TRBJ1-5, with D uncertain. The CDR3 spans 14 residues. Trimming removed 1 base at V and 4 bases at J, with 8 bases between. Germline CDR1 reads LNHNV; CDR2 reads YYDKDF (reference sequence). In DNA, the CDR3 is TGTGCCACCAGCAGAGTTGGAGTGAATCAGCCCCAGCATTTT. It encodes CATSRVGVNQPQHF.

This chain connects TRBV23-1 to TRBJ1-1; D unclear. TRBV23-1 is recorded as an ORF, its role being uncertain. The CDR3 is made up of 14 amino acids. Trimming removed 3 bases from V and 5 bases from J, with 13 bases in between. The chain's CDR3 is CASSHLGFGTEAFF. The CDR3 nucleotides read TGCGCCAGCAGTCACCTGGGATTCGGGACTGAAGCTTTCTTT.

This clone was picked up a small number of times. The chain links TRBV7-9 to TRBJ1-5, with unresolved D. V gave up 6 bases and J gave up 15 bases, with 18 bases separating them. The CDR3 totals 12 residues. Germline V gene lookup returns CDR1 SEHNR and CDR2 FQNEAQ (reference sequence). The CDR3 coding sequence is TGTGCCAGCAGGTCGGAAGGGCGGGCTTGGCATTTT. Its protein is CASRSEGRAWHF.

Here the CDR3 DNA reads TGTGCCAGCAGTTCCCTAGCGGGGGGAGAATCCTACGAGCAGTACTTC. Residues: CASSSLAGGESYEQYF. This chain uses TRBV6-6 with TRBJ2-7; 11 positions agree with TRBD2. This CDR3 is 16 amino acids long. Germline V gene sequence: CDR1 MNHNY, CDR2 SVGAGI (reference sequence). J lost 1 base, V lost 4 bases, and 6 bases had no gene match.

The J gene is TRBJ2-5, the V gene TRBV6-1; 8 bases align to TRBD2. The V gene end was trimmed by 3 bases and the J gene end by 5 bases; junction bases not matched to a gene: 11. There are 16 residues in the CDR3. Germline lookup yields CDR1 MNHNS and CDR2 SASEGT. The CDR3 DNA reads as TGTGCCAGCAGTGACGAGCCGGGACTAGTCCCCGAGACCCAGTACTTC. It yields the protein CASSDEPGLVPETQYF.

The V gene is TRBV6-5, the J gene TRBJ2-7, with TRBD1 matching over 8 bases. This CDR3 is 15 amino acids long. The V gene end was trimmed by 6 bases and the J gene end by 3 bases; junction bases not matched to a gene: 10. From germline, CDR1 is MNHEY and CDR2 SVGAGI. The CDR3, as DNA: TGTGCCAGCAGACAGACCGGGACAGGACTCTACGAGCAGTACTTC. It specifies CASRQTGTGLYEQYF.

The chain joins TRBV6-2 or TRBV6-3 to TRBJ2-4; D is perhaps TRBD2 (6 bases). V lost 4 bases and J 0 bases, leaving 10 bases between the germline ends. The CDR3 has 15 amino acids. Germline V lookup: CDR1 MNHEY, CDR2 SVGEGT. CDR3: CASSFEGLAKNIQYF. CDR3 DNA: TGTGCCAGCAGTTTTGAGGGACTAGCCAAAAACATTCAGTACTTC.

This clone was seen once. This chain links TRBV4-3 with TRBJ2-3; D possibly corresponds to TRBD2 (5 bases). Trimming took off 3 bases at V and 3 bases at J, with 13 bases between the two ends. The CDR3 consists of 15 residues. CDR1 and CDR2 (germline): LGHNA, YSLEER. In DNA, the CDR3 is TGCGCCAGCAGCCATTCGCTAGCCCCAACAGATACGCAGTATTTT. Translation: CASSHSLAPTDTQYF.

The V call is TRBV30, the J call TRBJ1-4; possibly TRBD1 for D (5 bases). Looked up from germline, CDR1 is GTSNPN and CDR2 is SVGIG (reference sequence). The CDR3 is 13 amino acids. With 3 bases removed from V and 7 bases from J, the gap between germline ends came to 12 bases. CDR3 DNA sequence: TGTGCCTGGAGACACAGGCGGAGTGAAAAACTGTTTTTT. Amino acids: CAWRHRRSEKLFF.

The chain is built from TRBV29-1 and TRBJ2-7; either TRBD1 or TRBD2 may supply D (5 bases each). The CDR3 is made up of 13 amino acids. V dropped 0 bases and J dropped 5 bases, with 11 bases sitting between them. The germline V gene has CDR1 SQVTM and CDR2 ANQGSEA. DNA for the CDR3: TGCAGCGTTGAAGACAGGGTGCGGGACGAGCAGTACTTC. It yields the protein CSVEDRVRDEQYF.

This sequence joins TRBV5-1 and TRBJ2-2; D unclear. CDR1 is SGHRS, CDR2 YFSETQ, per germline. The CDR3 extends over 13 amino acids. The V end lost 0 bases, the J end lost 6 bases, and 6 bases lay between the germline ends. In DNA form, the CDR3 reads TGCGCCAGCAGCTTGGTGTCTTCCGGGGAGCTGTTTTTT. Translated: CASSLVSSGELFF.

This clone was picked up a small number of times. The chain couples TRBV19 to TRBJ1-6; 8 positions agree with TRBD1. The CDR3 loop spans 13 amino acids. Germline V gives CDR1 LNHDA, CDR2 SQIVND (reference sequence). Trimming removed 7 bases from V and 8 bases from J; junction bases left unmatched: 4. The CDR3 here is CASTDRGHSPLHF. The CDR3 DNA is TGTGCCAGTACCGACAGGGGTCATTCACCCCTCCACTTT.

The gene calls are TRBV6-5 and TRBJ1-2; D is uncertain. The CDR3 runs 14 residues. Germline V gives CDR1 MNHEY, CDR2 SVGAGI. V dropped 2 bases and J dropped 2 bases, with 9 bases sitting between them. CDR3 DNA sequence: TGTGCCAGCAGTTACCCCCCACAGAACTATGGCTACACCTTC. Encoded protein: CASSYPPQNYGYTF.

The gene calls are TRBV10-2 and TRBJ2-7; D possibly corresponds to TRBD1 (5 bases). The CDR3 contains 15 residues. Deletions cut 2 bases from V and 9 bases from J, with 20 bases between. Germline V lookup: CDR1 WSHSY, CDR2 SAAADI. DNA of the CDR3: TGCGCCAGCAGTGAGATGGGATGGGGCTTTGTCGGGCAGTACTTC. It encodes CASSEMGWGFVGQYF.

The genes are TRBV7-9 and TRBJ2-3; no clear D. This CDR3 spans 14 amino acids. Germline CDR1 and CDR2: SEHNR and FQNEAQ (reference sequence). V was pared by 3 bases and J by 1 base, with 8 bases between. CDR3 sequence: CASSLDGGTDTQYF. As DNA, the CDR3 is TGTGCCAGCAGCTTGGATGGAGGCACAGATACGCAGTATTTT.

J is TRBJ1-1 and V is TRBV6-1; no firm D call. The germline CDR1 and CDR2 sequences are MNHNS and SASEGT. CDR3 size: 13 residues. Trimming left V 2 bases short and J 1 base short, with 5 bases between. In nucleotides, the CDR3 is TGTGCCAGCAGTGAATCAGGGAACACTGAAGCTTTCTTT. Its translation is CASSESGNTEAFF.

The chain carries TRBV11-3 and TRBJ2-1; the D gene is possibly TRBD2 (6 bases). The ends were cut back, 5 bases at V and 4 bases at J, with 15 bases in the middle. This CDR3 contains 15 residues. The germline CDR1 and CDR2 sequences are SGHNT and YENEEA. CDR3 sequence (DNA): TGTGCCAGCAGCCCCGGCGGAGGGGCATACAATGAGCAGTTCTTC. It encodes CASSPGGGAYNEQFF.

CDR3 nucleotides: TGTGCCAGCAGTGCGGACAGCTTCCAAGAGACCCAGTACTTC. Its translation: CASSADSFQETQYF. The rearrangement joins TRBV6-6 to TRBJ2-5; D may be TRBD1 (6 bases). The germline V gene has CDR1 MNHNY and CDR2 SVGAGI (reference sequence). Deletions cut 5 bases from V and 1 base from J, with 11 bases between. The CDR3 has 14 amino acids.

The sample holds one count of this clone. V usage is TRBV18 and J usage is TRBJ1-1, with D possibly being TRBD1 (5 bases). The germline V gene encodes CDR1 KGHSH and CDR2 LQKENI. The CDR3 length is 20 residues. V was clipped by 0 bases and J by 0 bases, with 23 bases between them. The CDR3 region is CASSPPRFRDQVGVNTEAFF. CDR3 sequence (DNA): TGTGCCAGCTCACCACCAAGGTTCAGGGACCAGGTAGGGGTGAACACTGAAGCTTTCTTT.

The chain employs TRBV4-2 and TRBJ1-1, with D possibly matching TRBD1 (5 bases). Germline values: CDR1 LGHNA, CDR2 YNFKEQ. Trimming took off 1 base at V and 0 bases at J, with 6 bases between the two ends. CDR3 length: 14 residues. The CDR3 reads CASSQVGVNTEAFF. The DNA of the CDR3 is TGTGCCAGCAGCCAAGTGGGGGTGAACACTGAAGCTTTCTTT.

This rearrangement joins TRBV5-1 to TRBJ2-3; weak D call: TRBD1 (6 bases). Germline CDR1 reads SGHRS; CDR2 reads YFSETQ. V gave up 0 bases and J gave up 5 bases, with 13 bases separating them. This CDR3 is 15 amino acids long. CDR3 DNA sequence: TGCGCCAGCAGCTTGGCTTCTGGGGGCGTAGATACGCAGTATTTT. Amino acid sequence: CASSLASGGVDTQYF.

The rearrangement joins TRBV6-5 to TRBJ2-3; 8 nucleotides align to TRBD2. CDR3 length: 14 residues. Per the germline V gene, CDR1 is MNHEY and CDR2 is SVGAGI. With V trimmed by 6 bases and J by 1 base, 3 bases remained unmatched. The CDR3 bases are TGTGCCAGCAGCCCGGGAGGGGGCACAGATACGCAGTATTTT. Translating it yields CASSPGGGTDTQYF.

The CDR3 reads CASSQVGIQVEETQYF. For the CDR3, the DNA is TGTGCCAGCAGCCAAGTTGGTATCCAAGTGGAAGAGACCCAGTACTTC. The chain combines TRBV3-1 (or the pseudogene TRBV3-2) with TRBJ2-5; D not certain. V lost 1 base to trimming and J lost 3 bases, with 15 bases between them. The CDR3 spans 16 residues. CDR1 LGHDT and CDR2 YNNKEL come from the germline V gene (reference sequence).

The chain carries TRBV5-6 and TRBJ2-3; the D gene is possibly TRBD2 (7 bases). Trimming took off 2 bases at V and 6 bases at J, with 16 bases between the two ends. Germline V gene lookup returns CDR1 SGHDT and CDR2 YYEEEE. CDR3 length: 15 residues. CDR3 sequence: CASSLLAGAWDTQYF. The CDR3 DNA reads as TGTGCCAGCAGCTTACTGGCGGGGGCTTGGGATACGCAGTATTTT.

This chain's CDR3 is CASSSGTEFSYEQYF. In DNA, the CDR3 is TGTGCCAGTAGTTCCGGGACCGAATTTTCCTACGAGCAGTACTTC. The rearrangement uses TRBV19 and TRBJ2-7; TRBD1 or TRBD2 may be the D gene (5 bases each). The CDR3 runs to 15 residues. The V end was cut by 5 bases, the J end by 1 base, with 15 bases between. Germline lookup yields CDR1 LNHDA and CDR2 SQIVND (reference sequence). The whole variable domain, filled in from reference TRBV19 and TRBJ2-7, reads DGGITQSPKYLFRKEGQNVTLSCEQNLNHDAMYWYRQDPGQGLRLIYYSQIVNDFQKGDIAEGYSVSREKKESFPLTVTSAQKNPTAFYLCASSSGTEFSYEQYFGPGTRLTVT.

The rearrangement links TRBV3-1 (or the pseudogene TRBV3-2) to TRBJ1-3; no clear D gene. Germline assignment: CDR1 LGHDT and CDR2 YNNKEL (reference sequence). This CDR3 spans 15 amino acids. Deletions cut 0 bases from V and 2 bases from J, with 8 bases between. The CDR3 reads CASSQEGVTGNTIYF. In DNA form, the CDR3 reads TGTGCCAGCAGCCAAGAAGGCGTAACTGGAAACACCATATATTTT.